The entry below gives a single TCR beta chain sequence along with its context. Its antigen remains undetermined. No base qualities exist here, and no much larger clone lies one base off it. Receptor libraries were prepared by PCR. The instrument was an Illumina HiSeq 2500. To reduce PCR and sequencing biases, unique molecular identifiers were incorporated into the TCR beta cDNA libraries. Roughly 500,000 cDNA molecules were obtained for every 1 to 10 million input T cells, so each molecule roughly corresponded to one T cell. The patient libraries were prepared and sequenced with the same protocol used for the earlier healthy control dataset. Within a given batch, samples were prepared together, multiplexed and sequenced on the same HiSeq lane. Per the original workflow: Raw barcoded reads were processed with MIGEC, discarding single-read molecular identifier groups before consensus assembly and CDR3 extraction. VDJtools was used for post-analysis of the clonotype tables, with diversity normalized by down-sampling every dataset to the smallest sample size. In repertoire overlap clustering, CDR3 amino acid sequences, but not nucleotide sequences, were matched to correct batch-related cross-sample contamination. TCRdb cleaned the public reads at Q25 with fastp, built clones with MiXCR and kept in-frame beta chains. One record per CDR3 amino acid sequence lists the most common genes and DNA. These V and J calls rely on TCRdb rather than the paper's analysis. Counted in this sample were roughly 700,000 distinct CDR3 sequences; roughly 27% of them appeared once. More than 0.55% of the sample belongs to the ten largest clones.

There are 13 amino acids in the CDR3, from cysteine to phenylalanine inclusive. Only the CDR3 part of the read is kept: 39 bases, read in frame from the first base. The germline V gene specifies SQVTM as CDR1 and ANQGSEA as CDR2. V is cut by 4 bases and J by 0 bases, and the space between the germline ends is 10 bases. TCR beta repertoires were profiled from peripheral blood of about a dozen young patients with multiple sclerosis to demonstrate the VDJtools post-analysis software. The patients with multiple sclerosis were children and adolescents between about 6 and 16 years of age. The sample originates from a study of post-analysis software for immune sequencing data (dated by TCRdb to the mid-2010s). For the wider study: Recorded disease courses included relapsing-remitting, secondary progressive and progressive-relapsing multiple sclerosis, with some patients lacking subtype annotation. A subset of samples was prepared in parallel using single-end sample barcoding, then pooled and co-amplified after Illumina adapter ligation. Patient repertoires were compared against some twelve previously published healthy control repertoires from donors aged about 6 to 28 years. Summary of the overall study and its limitations: Direct clustering with F measure revealed strong co-clustering of samples prepared in the same batch, which led to a batch-effect correction. Roughly 5 TRBV segments, including TRBV5-6, TRBV5-1 and TRBV20-1, were significantly more frequent in patients than controls. The control group was slightly older than the multiple sclerosis patient group. Normalized Chao1 diversity was significantly lower in multiple sclerosis patients than controls, suggesting substantial peripheral T-cell clonal expansion.

Sequences were obtained from blood. This sequence originates from a girl under 18 with multiple sclerosis. The rearrangement joined TRBV29-1 to TRBJ2-7; the D segment is perhaps TRBD1 or TRBD2, each sharing 5 matched bases. This receptor has the CDR3 CSVAGQYSYEQYF. The DNA reads TGCAGCGTTGCGGGGCAGTACTCCTACGAGCAGTACTTC.